This T cell receptor beta chain comes out of a study of blood T cell repertoires in COVID-19 (dated by TCRdb to between 2020 and 2021). About the investigation overall: Collaborator samples came from the United States, Italy and Spain and covered acute and convalescent phases of COVID-19. The material from the prospective study consisted of cDNA or gDNA derived from T cells, B-cell-depleted T cells, or PBMCs. The dataset comprised deeply sampled blood TCRbeta repertoires from subjects exposed to, actively infected with, or recovered from COVID-19. A freely available public database, intended as a resource for researchers studying the immune response to SARS-CoV-2, is where the repertoires were released. Samples were obtained from the ongoing ImmuneRACE study (first 160 participants) and from over 1,000 subjects provided by 6 global collaborators. A de-identified subject ID, COVID-19 status, age in years and sex were almost always included in the sample metadata. Where available, HLA class I and class II types were taken from metadata supplied by the sample provider and were not determined by assay-based typing. Overall study results and their limits: The amount of clinical and demographic metadata varied by source and participant and was provided uncurated.

This clone has just one count. The clone's antigen remains unknown. Per-nucleotide qualities are absent, and no much larger clonotype sits a single base away. Participants in the prospective study were aged 18 to 89 years, lived in 24 United States geographic areas, and enrolled through a virtual design. In the prospective study, participants were assigned to cohorts based on the clinical history participants reported in a screening survey and a study questionnaire. Recovered participants in ImmuneRACE Cohort 3 were defined by two consecutive negative NP/OP PCR tests, clearance by a healthcare professional, or resolution of symptoms. In the prospective study, whole blood, serum and a nasopharyngeal or oropharyngeal swab were collected from each participant by mobile phlebotomists. Participants in the prospective study had the option to provide additional blood draws and questionnaires over a roughly 2-month period. Before DNA extraction, prospective study blood samples were shipped either frozen or at room temperature.

V was cut back by 4 bases and J by 9 bases, leaving a gap of 12 bases between them. From cysteine to phenylalanine, the CDR3 is 13 amino acids long. The kept DNA is CDR3 alone, 39 bases in frame from the first base. CDR1 and CDR2, per the germline V gene, are KGHDR and SFDVKD. The immunoSEQ Assay, a bias-controlled multiplex PCR, was used to amplify TCRbeta CDR3 regions from genomic DNA. The authors' analysis ran thus. Nucleated cell counts per sample were estimated from amplification of reference gene primers within the assay. To quantify the absolute abundance of each unique TCRbeta CDR3 rearrangement, sequence reads were collapsed and filtered. For each sample, productive Simpson clonality was calculated by taking the square root of Simpson's diversity index across productive rearrangements. TCRdb took this table from immuneACCESS and kept in-frame rearrangements with V and J called. Such tables lack part of the clones; where checked against another copy, unresolved V genes explain under half of the gap, and the rest is unexplained. V, J and clone size reflect that table, while D and trimming were determined from the DNA. The sample contains over 400,000 clones, less than 90% of them found a single time. 8.3% of the sample comes from the top ten.

The sample consisted of PBMCs or T cells enriched from blood (not recorded which). This sequence uses TRBV24-1 and TRBJ1-5; TRBD1 is perhaps the D gene, given 6 matching bases. The receptor was isolated from an older woman who had recovered from COVID-19. The CDR3 protein: CATSELGTSPQHF. The DNA reads as follows: TGTGCCACCAGTGAACTTGGGACATCGCCCCAGCATTTT.